This TCR beta chain comes out of a study of shared clonotypes between healthy human individuals. Study-wide results and caveats: In a handful of donors, about 5% of naive CD4 clonotypes appeared in common.

The protocol was immunoSEQ multiplex PCR, while the TCRdb copy is restricted to in-frame clones and leaves out a portion. The profile covers 2 million to 3 million clones, with roughly 93% appearing a single time and roughly 0.36% taken by the ten largest. This clone was seen once. Its antigen is unidentified. Different DNA sequences within this sample yield the same CDR3. The germline gives CDR1 KGHSH, CDR2 LQKENI. This CDR3 comprises 13 residues. Trimming took 3 bases from V and 4 from J, leaving 6 bases between them. This sequence was found in a young man in good health. Some clones in this sample may be carry-over from other donors' samples. Sequencing was carried out using naive CD4+ T cells from PBMCs. The subset here: CD45RA+ positively selected. This chain connects TRBV18 to TRBJ2-2; D remains ambiguous. In DNA form, the CDR3 reads TGTGCCAGCTCACCCGGCGTCACCGGGGAGCTGTTTTTT. Translating it yields CASSPGVTGELFF.